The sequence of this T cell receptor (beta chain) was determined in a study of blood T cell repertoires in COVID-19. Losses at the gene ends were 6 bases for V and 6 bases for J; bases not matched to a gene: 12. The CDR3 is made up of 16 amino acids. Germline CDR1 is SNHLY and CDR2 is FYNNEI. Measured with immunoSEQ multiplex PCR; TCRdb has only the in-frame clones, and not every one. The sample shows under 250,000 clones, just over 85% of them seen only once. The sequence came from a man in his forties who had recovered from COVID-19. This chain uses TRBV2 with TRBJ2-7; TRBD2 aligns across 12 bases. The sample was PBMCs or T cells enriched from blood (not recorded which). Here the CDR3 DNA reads TGTGCCAGCAGGACTAGCGGGAGATCCCTCGGGGTCGAGCAGTACTTC. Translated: CASRTSGRSLGVEQYF.